The 9 T cell receptor beta chains below come from one sample, sequenced in a study of blood T cell repertoires in COVID-19. The table came from immunoSEQ multiplex PCR; TCRdb's copy has only in-frame clones and leaves some out. Among roughly 400,000 clones listed, roughly 91% were seen once. The specimen sequenced was PBMCs or T cells enriched from blood (not recorded which). These receptors were taken from a woman aged 25 to 39 who had recovered from COVID-19.

CDR3 nucleotide sequence: TGTGCCAGCAGTGAACTCAGGGCTGGCAATCAGCCCCAGCATTTT. Its translation is CASSELRAGNQPQHF. V usage is TRBV2 and J usage is TRBJ1-5, with a tentative D call TRBD1 (5 bases). The CDR3 runs to 15 residues. Germline CDR1 is SNHLY and CDR2 is FYNNEI. V shed 2 bases and J shed 2 bases, with 10 bases lying between them. The whole variable domain, remainder taken from reference TRBV2 and TRBJ1-5, is EPEVTQTPSHQVTQMGQEVILRCVPISNHLYFYWYRQILGQKVEFLVSFYNNEISEKSEIFDDQFSVERPDGSNFTLKIRSTKLEDSAMYFCASSELRAGNQPQHFGDGTRLSIL.

The J gene is TRBJ2-2, the V gene TRBV7-9; D ambiguous. V was shortened by 1 base and J by 2 bases, with 8 bases between the two germline ends. This CDR3 comprises 15 residues. Germline CDR1 is SEHNR and CDR2 is FQNEAQ (reference sequence). CDR3 DNA: TGTGCCAGCAGCTTAGAGTACTCAAACACCGGGGAGCTGTTTTTT. The encoded protein is CASSLEYSNTGELFF.

V is TRBV4-1 and J is TRBJ2-7, with a possible D match to TRBD1 (5 bases). Trimming left V 2 bases short and J 0 bases short, with 14 bases between. This CDR3 contains 16 residues. Looked up from germline, CDR1 is MGHRA and CDR2 is YSYEKL. CDR3 sequence: CASSQRGGSFSYEQYF. The CDR3, as DNA: TGCGCCAGCAGCCAAAGGGGTGGTAGCTTCTCCTACGAGCAGTACTTC.

This chain joins TRBV6-5 and TRBJ1-5; the match to TRBD1 covers 8 bases. CDR1 MNHEY and CDR2 SVGAGI come from the germline V gene. V trimming: 6 bases; J trimming: 2 bases; junction bases outside the gene matches: 6. CDR3 length equals 15 residues. This CDR3 reads CASRDRVVGNQPQHF. The DNA of the CDR3 is TGTGCCAGCAGGGACAGGGTTGTGGGCAATCAGCCCCAGCATTTT.

The chain couples TRBV2 to TRBJ1-5, with D maybe TRBD1 (5 bases). Germline lookup yields CDR1 SNHLY and CDR2 FYNNEI. This CDR3 contains 15 residues. Between the trimmed V and J ends, which lost 3 bases and 1 base, there was a span of 10 bases. CDR3 bases: TGTGCCAGCAGTGACAGGACATTGAGCAATCAGCCCCAGCATTTT. This codes for CASSDRTLSNQPQHF.

V is TRBV7-9 and J is TRBJ2-2, with D possibly matching TRBD2 (6 bases). The CDR3 is 15 residues long. Germline assignment: CDR1 SEHNR and CDR2 FQNEAQ (reference sequence). V lost 3 bases and J lost 6, with 14 bases in between. CDR3 in amino acids: CASSFRLEGPGELFF. In nucleotides, the CDR3 is TGTGCCAGCAGCTTTCGACTAGAAGGGCCCGGGGAGCTGTTTTTT.

V is TRBV28 and J is TRBJ1-2; D is undetermined. The CDR3 covers 15 residues. Per germline, CDR1 MDHEN and CDR2 SYDVKM. Trimming took off 5 bases at V and 1 base at J, with 14 bases between the two ends. CDR3 DNA sequence: TGTGCCAGCAGTCCCTCCTTGCGGGGTAACTATGGCTACACCTTC. This sequence encodes CASSPSLRGNYGYTF.

The V call is TRBV3-1 (or the pseudogene TRBV3-2), the J call TRBJ1-1; D ambiguous. CDR1 is LGHDT and CDR2 is YNNKEL in the germline V gene (reference sequence). V lost 0 bases to trimming and J lost 6 bases, with 14 bases between them. This CDR3 has 15 residues. As DNA, the CDR3 is TGTGCCAGCAGCCAAGATGGGGAGGGTTACTCTGAAGCTTTCTTT. Protein sequence: CASSQDGEGYSEAFF.

The chain uses TRBV4-1 and TRBJ2-7, with unresolved D. Germline CDR1 reads MGHRA; CDR2 reads YSYEKL. The CDR3 loop spans 15 amino acids. Between the trimmed V and J ends, which lost 1 base and 2 bases, there was a span of 12 bases. In DNA, the CDR3 is TGCGCCAGCAGCCAAGGCGCCGGGTCACCCTACGAGCAGTACTTC. Its translation is CASSQGAGSPYEQYF.